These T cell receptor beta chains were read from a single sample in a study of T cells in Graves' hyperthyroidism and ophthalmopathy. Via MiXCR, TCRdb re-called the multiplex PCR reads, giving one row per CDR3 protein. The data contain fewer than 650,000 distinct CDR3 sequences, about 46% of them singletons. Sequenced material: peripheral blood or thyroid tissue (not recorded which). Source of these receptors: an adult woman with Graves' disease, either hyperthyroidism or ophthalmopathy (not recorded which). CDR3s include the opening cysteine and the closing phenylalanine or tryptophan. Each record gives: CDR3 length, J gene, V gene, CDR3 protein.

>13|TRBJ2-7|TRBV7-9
CASSPQGAYEQYF
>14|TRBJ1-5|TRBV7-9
CASSLGTPYQPQHF
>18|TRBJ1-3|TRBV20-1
CSAEDPGTADPTGNTIYF
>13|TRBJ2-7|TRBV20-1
CSAPGQTSYEQYF
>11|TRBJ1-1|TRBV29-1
CSLQGNTEAFF
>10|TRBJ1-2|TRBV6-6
CASSEWGATF
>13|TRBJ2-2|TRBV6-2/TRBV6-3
CASRKTNTGELFF
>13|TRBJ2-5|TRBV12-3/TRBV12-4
CASSLHGAVQLYF
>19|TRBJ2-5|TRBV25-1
CASSDPRLAGGQGCETQYF
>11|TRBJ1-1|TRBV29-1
CSVALNTEAFF
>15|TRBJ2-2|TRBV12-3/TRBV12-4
CASSSRGRSAGELFF
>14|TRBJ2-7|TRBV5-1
CASSLETGFYEQYF
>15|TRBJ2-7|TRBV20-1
CSAEPIAGGSYEQYF
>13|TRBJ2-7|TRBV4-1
CASSYLGAPEQYF
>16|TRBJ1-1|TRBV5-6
CASSFKFGTGGAEAFF
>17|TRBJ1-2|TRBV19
CASSALTGTGQNYGYTF
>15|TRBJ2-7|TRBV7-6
CASSSLGGSVYEQYF
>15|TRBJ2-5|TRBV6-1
CASSRRRDGGETQYF
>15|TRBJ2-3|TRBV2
CASSDSTISTDTQYF
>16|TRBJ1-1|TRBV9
CASSVGLGQGATEAFF
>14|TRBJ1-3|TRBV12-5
CASSGTASGNTIYF
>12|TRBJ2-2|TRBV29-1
CSVEGGAGELFF
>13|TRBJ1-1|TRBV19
CASSPRQAMRAFF
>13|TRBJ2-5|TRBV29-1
CSVGQFARETQYF
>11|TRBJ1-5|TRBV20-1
CSAREDQPQHF
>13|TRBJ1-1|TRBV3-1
CASSRGQSTEAFF
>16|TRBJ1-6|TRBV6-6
CASSYARGGLGSPLHF
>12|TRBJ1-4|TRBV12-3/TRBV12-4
CASRDVGEKLFF
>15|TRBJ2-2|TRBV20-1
CSARTSGEVAGELFF
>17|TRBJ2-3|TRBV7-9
CASSLAYPGGGADTQYF
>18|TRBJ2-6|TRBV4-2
CASSQGLVGTSGANVLTF
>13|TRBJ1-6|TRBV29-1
CSASSAVDSPLHF